The next 20 T cell receptor beta chains were all read from a single sample in a study of OX40 agonist ivuxolimab in advanced cancers. This table comes from immunoSEQ multiplex PCR, and its TCRdb copy is limited to in-frame clones, with some not included. The sample lists over 70,000 clones, over 75% seen once, with 0.25% to 0.3% in the top ten. The source was CD4+ or CD8+ T cells sorted from blood, collected in a trial of the OX40 agonist ivuxolimab. These receptors originate from an adult with an advanced solid tumor such as melanoma, head and neck, liver or kidney cancer.

V and J are TRBV4-1 and TRBJ2-1; 12 positions match TRBD2. Per the germline V gene, CDR1 is MGHRA and CDR2 is YSYEKL. The CDR3 has 15 residues. J gave up 3 bases and V 6 bases, and 3 bases lay outside the gene matches. CDR3 residues: CASSRTSGVYNEQFF. CDR3 in DNA: TGCGCCAGCAGTCGGACTAGCGGGGTCTACAATGAGCAGTTCTTC.

The chain recombines TRBV27 with TRBJ2-3; 7 nucleotides line up with TRBD2. J was trimmed by 1 base and V by 3 bases; bases with no gene match: 4. The CDR3 is 15 residues long. The germline gives CDR1 MNHEY, CDR2 SMNVEV (reference sequence). The CDR3 DNA follows: TGTGCCAGCAGTTTCACTAGCGCCGGCACAGATACGCAGTATTTT. It translates to CASSFTSAGTDTQYF.

This clone occurred once. This rearrangement joins TRBV4-2 to TRBJ2-3; D is perhaps TRBD2 (6 bases). V lost 4 bases, J lost 4 bases, and 24 bases lay in between. Per the germline V gene, CDR1 is LGHNA and CDR2 is YNFKEQ. This CDR3 has 18 amino acids. Here the CDR3 DNA reads TGTGCCAGCAGCCTACGCGGGACCACCGCCCTGGAAGCAGATACGCAGTATTTT. Translating gives CASSLRGTTALEADTQYF.

V is TRBV11-3 and J is TRBJ2-1; TRBD2 matches at 16 bases. CDR3 length: 16 residues. Germline V lookup: CDR1 SGHNT, CDR2 YENEEA. J gave up 9 bases and V 5 bases, and 7 bases lay outside the gene matches. CDR3 DNA: TGTGCCAGCAGCGCCGGGACTAGCGGGGGGGCCGTTGAGCAGTTCTTC. Translation: CASSAGTSGGAVEQFF.

DNA for the CDR3: TGTGCCAGCAGCCTAATTAGCGCCGGACCCTACGAGCAGTACTTC. Its translation: CASSLISAGPYEQYF. The chain has TRBV7-2 and TRBJ2-7; D may be TRBD2 (5 bases). The CDR3 has 15 amino acids. The germline V gene has CDR1 SGHTA and CDR2 FQGNSA. Trimming pared 5 bases from V and 2 bases from J, leaving 16 bases between.

The chain links TRBV7-9 to TRBJ1-4; D possibly corresponds to TRBD1 (5 bases). Per germline, CDR1 SEHNR and CDR2 FQNEAQ (reference sequence). Trimming took off 4 bases at V and 1 base at J, with 10 bases between the two ends. CDR3 length: 15 residues. Written as DNA, the CDR3 is TGTGCCAGCAGCTCCAGAGGGGAAACTAATGAAAAACTGTTTTTT. Residues: CASSSRGETNEKLFF.

The gene calls are TRBV19 and TRBJ2-3, with TRBD1 identical over 8 bases. Germline V gives CDR1 LNHDA, CDR2 SQIVND (reference sequence). The CDR3 is 14 residues long. J gave up 1 base and V 8 bases, and 5 bases lay outside the gene matches. The CDR3 sequence: CASGPTGGTDTQYF. CDR3 DNA sequence: TGTGCCAGTGGACCGACAGGGGGCACAGATACGCAGTATTTT. The full variable domain, in which reference TRBV19 and TRBJ2-3 provide the parts outside the CDR3, is DGGITQSPKYLFRKEGQNVTLSCEQNLNHDAMYWYRQDPGQGLRLIYYSQIVNDFQKGDIAEGYSVSREKKESFPLTVTSAQKNPTAFYLCASGPTGGTDTQYFGPGTRLTVL.

The V call is TRBV5-1, the J call TRBJ1-4; tentative D call: TRBD1 (6 bases). V was trimmed by 5 bases and J by 5 bases, leaving 13 bases between them. The CDR3 totals 14 residues. The germline gives CDR1 SGHRS, CDR2 YFSETQ. CDR3 sequence: CASSLDRGNEKLFF. The CDR3 nucleotides are TGCGCCAGCAGTCTGGACAGAGGAAATGAAAAACTGTTTTTT. Together with reference TRBV5-1 and TRBJ1-4, the CDR3 gives the full variable domain: KAGVTQTPRYLIKTRGQQVTLSCSPISGHRSVSWYQQTPGQGLQFLFEYFSETQRNKGNFPGRFSGRQFSNSRSEMNVSTLELGDSALYLCASSLDRGNEKLFFGSGTQLSVL.

The genes are TRBV7-6 and TRBJ1-1; tentatively, D is TRBD1 (6 bases). The CDR3 covers 15 residues. The germline CDR1 and CDR2 sequences are SGHVS and FNYEAQ. Trimming left V 5 bases short and J 1 base short, with 14 bases between. Here the CDR3 reads CASSQSGQTNTEAFF. CDR3 DNA sequence: TGTGCCAGCAGCCAGAGTGGACAGACGAACACTGAAGCTTTCTTT.

CDR3 residues: CASSYSGDRYSYEQYF. In nucleotides, the CDR3 is TGTGCCAGCAGTTACTCAGGGGACAGGTATTCCTACGAGCAGTACTTC. The chain combines TRBV6-5 with TRBJ2-7, with 8 nucleotides matching TRBD1. The CDR3 covers 16 residues. CDR1 and CDR2 (germline): MNHEY, SVGAGI. With V trimmed by 0 bases and J by 1 base, 5 bases remained unmatched.

The chain carries TRBV7-2 and TRBJ2-5; D uncertain. Germline V gene lookup returns CDR1 SGHTA and CDR2 FQGNSA. V lost 3 bases and J lost 2, with 7 bases in between. The CDR3 extends over 13 amino acids. The CDR3 here is CASSLTLQETQYF. In DNA form, the CDR3 reads TGTGCCAGCAGCTTGACCCTGCAAGAGACCCAGTACTTC.

CDR3 bases: TGCGCCAGCAGCTTGGTCGGGACAGGTGGCAATGAGCAGTTCTTC. Encoded protein: CASSLVGTGGNEQFF. V is TRBV5-1 and J is TRBJ2-1, with 8 bases aligning to TRBD1. The V and J ends lost 0 bases and 6 bases, in that order; junction bases with no gene match: 5. Germline CDR1 SGHRS, CDR2 YFSETQ. The CDR3 totals 15 residues.

V usage is TRBV5-4 and J usage is TRBJ2-7; 7 bases are shared with TRBD2. V trimming: 0 bases; J trimming: 12 bases; junction bases outside the gene matches: 18. CDR1 and CDR2 from the germline V gene are SGHNT and YYREEE (reference sequence). The CDR3 is made up of 16 amino acids. The CDR3 is CASSLEGRSVAGRLYF. The CDR3 coding sequence is TGTGCCAGCAGCTTGGAGGGCAGAAGTGTAGCGGGCCGGCTGTACTTC.

The chain carries TRBV18 and TRBJ2-7, with 7 bases that match TRBD1. V was pared by 6 bases and J by 4 bases, with 3 bases of the junction left unmatched. The CDR3 is 12 residues long. Germline loops: CDR1 KGHSH, CDR2 LQKENI. The CDR3 is CASSRQGYEQYF. In nucleotides, the CDR3 is TGTGCCAGCTCGCGACAGGGATACGAGCAGTACTTC.

The chain carries TRBV29-1 and TRBJ2-1, with D perhaps matching TRBD1 (5 bases). Trimming took off 1 base at V and 9 bases at J, with 16 bases between the two ends. The CDR3 sequence is 14 residues long. Germline CDR1 is SQVTM and CDR2 is ANQGSEA. The CDR3: CSVEGGRARGEQFF. The CDR3 DNA reads as TGCAGCGTTGAAGGAGGCAGGGCAAGGGGTGAGCAGTTCTTC.

V gene TRBV5-1 combines with J gene TRBJ1-5; D not resolved. Germline CDR1 SGHRS, CDR2 YFSETQ. The CDR3 totals 13 residues. V was pared by 4 bases and J by 2 bases, with 7 bases between. The CDR3 loop reads CASSPGGNQPQHF. The CDR3 nucleotides read TGCGCCAGCAGCCCGGGCGGCAATCAGCCCCAGCATTTT.

The chain carries TRBV4-2 and TRBJ2-1; 11 bases are a match to TRBD2. J lost 2 bases, V lost 2 bases, and 2 bases had no gene match. This CDR3 region has 16 residues. Germline V gene sequence: CDR1 LGHNA, CDR2 YNFKEQ. CDR3 residues: CASSQPTSGTYNEQFF. The CDR3 bases are TGTGCCAGCAGCCAACCGACTAGCGGGACCTACAATGAGCAGTTCTTC.

The chain has TRBV9 and TRBJ2-3, with D perhaps assigned TRBD1 or TRBD2 (5 bases each). Germline V lookup: CDR1 SGDLS, CDR2 YYNGEE. Trimming took off 5 bases at V and 4 bases at J, with 11 bases between the two ends. The CDR3 sequence is 13 residues long. The CDR3 loop reads CASSSGRSDTQYF. Here the CDR3 DNA reads TGTGCCAGCAGTTCAGGGAGATCAGATACGCAGTATTTT.

The chain recombines TRBV25-1 with TRBJ1-2; D uncertain. V was pared by 1 base and J by 3 bases, with 9 bases between. The CDR3 loop spans 14 amino acids. The germline V gene has CDR1 MGHDK and CDR2 SYGVNS. CDR3 DNA sequence: TGTGCCAGCAGTGAATCGGCGGCGGACTATGGCTACACCTTC. Protein: CASSESAADYGYTF.

The chain has TRBV7-2 and TRBJ2-5; 8 bases fit TRBD1. CDR3 length: 14 residues. The ends lost 7 bases at V and 1 base at J; junction bases unmatched: 5. CDR1 is SGHTA, CDR2 FQGNSA, per germline. The CDR3 loop reads CASTLGTGQETQYF. The CDR3 DNA follows: TGTGCCAGCACCCTAGGGACAGGCCAAGAGACCCAGTACTTC.